The clone carrying this T cell receptor beta chain has a count of ten or more. Its antigen remains unidentified. Germline loops: CDR1 SGHTA, CDR2 FQGNSA. The CDR3 length is 15 residues. J was trimmed by 7 bases and V by 5 bases; bases with no gene match: 13. This entry is derived from a study of early T cells in non-severe SARS-CoV-2 infection. As for the study in general: Unpaired chains resulted from sequencing bulk RNA of unsorted whole blood. The study, taken as a whole, reports: VDJdb matching, biased toward anti-spike CD8 responses, missed private and CD4 specificities.

Individual cDNA molecules were tagged with unique molecular identifiers. TCRdb re-called the 5' RACE reads through MiXCR, storing one row per CDR3 protein. The table records around 53,000 distinct CDR3 sequences, approximately 9.4% of them present only once. The V and J genes are TRBV7-2 and TRBJ2-7, with 8 bases lining up with TRBD1. This sequence originates from an adult who was a healthcare worker with PCR-confirmed SARS-CoV-2 infection or an uninfected control (not recorded which). The sequencing sample was made of whole blood. For the CDR3, the DNA is TGTGCCAGCAGCGCAGTTATGGACAGGGCTGAAGAGCAGTACTTC. This sequence encodes CASSAVMDRAEEQYF.